Below, 32 T cell receptor beta chains from the same sample are listed, as sequenced in a study of shared clonotypes between healthy human individuals. This table comes from immunoSEQ multiplex PCR, and its TCRdb copy is limited to in-frame clones, with some not included. This sample has about 2.4 million clones, with more than 85% found just once. The sequenced sample consisted of naive CD4+ T cells from PBMCs. The subset is: CD45RA+ positively selected. These receptors originate from a man younger than 30 in good health. Some clones in this sample may be carry-over from other donors' samples.

The chain couples TRBV4-1 to TRBJ2-1; 13 nucleotides agree with TRBD2. This CDR3 has 17 amino acids. The V and J ends lost 3 bases and 7 bases, in that order; junction bases with no gene match: 9. Germline loops: CDR1 MGHRA, CDR2 YSYEKL. CDR3 bases: TGCGCCAGCAGCCATCGCAGCCCGGGACTAGCGGGAAATGAGCAGTTCTTC. Translation gives CASSHRSPGLAGNEQFF.

The chain combines TRBV5-1 with TRBJ2-7; possible D gene TRBD1, 5 bases. V lost 4 bases and J lost 6, with 11 bases in between. The length of the CDR3 is 12 residues. From germline, CDR1 is SGHRS and CDR2 YFSETQ. The CDR3 spells CASSPGQAEQYF. CDR3 bases: TGCGCCAGCAGCCCCGGACAAGCCGAGCAGTACTTC.

The chain couples TRBV21-1 to TRBJ1-3; TRBD1 reflects the table's D call only, with no check against the DNA. TRBV21-1 is given as a pseudogene. The CDR3 runs to 16 residues. Here the CDR3 reads CASSASIQYSGNTIYF. For the CDR3, the DNA is TGTGCCAGCAGCGCCTCCATACAGTACTCTGGAAACACCATATATTTT.

V usage is TRBV7-9 and J usage is TRBJ2-5; 9 bases fit TRBD1. This CDR3 contains 15 residues. The V segment lost 7 bases and the J segment 1 base; nucleotides outside the gene matches: 7. The V gene's germline CDR1 is SEHNR and CDR2 FQNEAQ (reference sequence). CDR3 region: CASTLMGQGQETQYF. The CDR3 DNA reads as TGTGCCAGCACCCTGATGGGACAGGGCCAAGAGACCCAGTACTTC.

The rearrangement uses TRBV7-2 and TRBJ2-7; no firm D call. The germline V gene has CDR1 SGHTA and CDR2 FQGNSA. This CDR3 is built from 14 residues. Deletions cut 0 bases from V and 3 bases from J, with 9 bases between. The CDR3 nucleotides are TGTGCCAGCAGCTTAGCGAGAACGTTCTACGAGCAGTACTTC. Translation gives CASSLARTFYEQYF.

Comment on this clone: Other DNA sequences from this sample encode an identical CDR3 as well. The chain combines TRBV29-1 with TRBJ2-5, with D perhaps TRBD1 or TRBD2 (5 bases each). The CDR3 consists of 13 residues. Germline values: CDR1 SQVTM, CDR2 ANQGSEA. V was shortened by 5 bases and J by 2 bases, with 12 bases between the two germline ends. Here the CDR3 reads CSVLRDLQETQYF. CDR3 coding DNA: TGCAGCGTTCTCAGGGACCTACAAGAGACCCAGTACTTC.

This sequence joins TRBV7-2 and TRBJ2-2; TRBD2 aligns across 9 bases. Germline V gene lookup returns CDR1 SGHTA and CDR2 FQGNSA. The CDR3 totals 17 residues. The V gene end was trimmed by 1 base and the J gene end by 6 bases; junction bases not matched to a gene: 9. The CDR3 DNA is TGTGCCAGCAGCTTAGTCGTCCTAGCGGGATCGGCCGGGGAGCTGTTTTTT. This translates into CASSLVVLAGSAGELFF.

V gene TRBV19 combines with J gene TRBJ2-1, with D maybe TRBD2 (6 bases). The CDR3 totals 14 residues. V was clipped by 7 bases and J by 4 bases, with 14 bases between them. Germline CDR1 is LNHDA and CDR2 is SQIVND (reference sequence). The CDR3 sequence is CASKSAGYYNEQFF. CDR3 nucleotides: TGTGCCAGTAAGTCGGCGGGGTATTACAATGAGCAGTTCTTC.

J is TRBJ2-3 and V is TRBV19, with 13 bases matching TRBD2. This CDR3 contains 16 residues. Per the germline V gene, CDR1 is LNHDA and CDR2 is SQIVND (reference sequence). Trimming took 6 bases from V and 2 from J; bases not matched to a gene: 5. The CDR3 region is CASRTGLAGNTDTQYF. The CDR3, as DNA: TGTGCCAGTAGGACGGGACTAGCGGGAAACACAGATACGCAGTATTTT.

This clone was seen just once. This chain uses TRBV29-1 with TRBJ2-3; tentatively, D is TRBD2 (5 bases). From germline, CDR1 is SQVTM and CDR2 ANQGSEA. V lost 7 bases, J lost 0 bases, and 17 bases lay in between. The CDR3 sequence is 15 residues long. The CDR3 DNA reads TGCAGCGCCAGGCCAGCGGCCAGGAGCACAGATACGCAGTATTTT. Translating it yields CSARPAARSTDTQYF.

V and J are TRBV27 and TRBJ1-2, with D perhaps matching TRBD1 (5 bases). Germline-derived CDR1 and CDR2 are MNHEY and SMNVEV (reference sequence). The CDR3 is made up of 13 amino acids. V lost 8 bases to trimming and J lost 0 bases, with 10 bases between them. The CDR3: CASSLGANYGYTF. The CDR3 DNA follows: TGTGCCAGCTCCCTGGGGGCTAACTATGGCTACACCTTC.

The chain couples TRBV2 to TRBJ2-7; D call uncertain. The CDR3 is 12 amino acids. Germline CDR1 SNHLY, CDR2 FYNNEI. V lost 5 bases and J lost 6, with 11 bases in between. CDR3 nucleotide sequence: TGTGCCAGCAGTACGCGGAGTCGCGAGCAGTACTTC. Its translation is CASSTRSREQYF.

The chain carries TRBV28 and TRBJ2-7, with TRBD2 matching over 7 bases. Germline V gene lookup returns CDR1 MDHEN and CDR2 SYDVKM. Trimming at V came to 7 bases and at J to 7 bases, leaving 7 bases not matched to a gene. This CDR3 has 12 amino acids. The CDR3 nucleotides read TGTGCCAGCACAAGGACTAGTCGGGAGCAGTACTTC. It specifies CASTRTSREQYF. The variable domain in full, with the rest retrieved from reference TRBV28 and TRBJ2-7, is DVKVTQSSRYLVKRTGEKVFLECVQDMDHENMFWYRQDPGLGLRLIYFSYDVKMKEKGDIPEGYSVSREKKERFSLILESASTNQTSMYLCASTRTSREQYFGPGTRLTVT.

The chain employs TRBV2 and TRBJ2-3; no reliable D call. The CDR3 is made up of 14 amino acids. V was clipped by 11 bases and J by 1 base, with 16 bases between them. Germline lookup yields CDR1 SNHLY and CDR2 FYNNEI. In DNA, the CDR3 is TGTGCCTCGGGCGCGAGCCTACGCACAGATACGCAGTATTTT. This codes for CASGASLRTDTQYF.

A single count supports this clone. V and J are TRBV2 and TRBJ2-3; 8 bases agree with TRBD2. Unmatched junction bases numbered 9, after V lost 10 bases and J lost 6 bases. The CDR3 runs to 13 residues. The germline gives CDR1 SNHLY, CDR2 FYNNEI. The CDR3 sequence is CATGGGTGDTQYF. The CDR3 DNA reads as TGTGCCACCGGGGGGGGTACGGGCGATACGCAGTATTTT.

The chain links TRBV18 to TRBJ1-5; no firm D call. V lost 0 bases to trimming and J lost 7 bases, with 7 bases between them. CDR1 is KGHSH and CDR2 is LQKENI in the germline V gene. This CDR3 has 13 residues. CDR3 DNA sequence: TGTGCCAGCTCACCACCCGGACGGCAGCCCCAGCATTTT. Its translation is CASSPPGRQPQHF.

This rearrangement joins TRBV25-1 to TRBJ2-1, with TRBD2 matching 8 bases. Germline loops: CDR1 MGHDK, CDR2 SYGVNS. There are 17 residues in the CDR3. The J segment lost 9 bases and the V segment lost 0 bases, leaving 13 bases of the junction unmatched. The CDR3 sequence is CASSEYSGGTPNTEQFF. The CDR3 nucleotides are TGTGCCAGCAGTGAATATTCGGGAGGGACCCCAAACACTGAGCAGTTCTTC.

The chain joins TRBV7-8 to TRBJ1-1, with 7 positions matching TRBD1. Germline V gene data show CDR1 as SGHVS and CDR2 as FQNEAQ. V was clipped by 5 bases and J by 11 bases; unmatched bases: 14. This CDR3 spans 14 amino acids. CDR3 DNA: TGTGCCAGCAGCCCAGCGGGAGGGGGCCGTGAGGCTTTCTTT. The encoded protein is CASSPAGGGREAFF.

V and J are TRBV27 and TRBJ2-1; possibly TRBD2 for D (5 bases). V lost 2 bases and J 7 bases, leaving 9 bases between the germline ends. The CDR3 loop spans 13 amino acids. Germline CDR1 reads MNHEY; CDR2 reads SMNVEV (reference sequence). The CDR3 DNA is TGTGCCAGCAGTTTAGTGTCGGGGAATGAGCAGTTCTTC. Translated: CASSLVSGNEQFF.

The chain has TRBV29-1 and TRBJ1-2, with TRBD1 as a possible D gene (5 bases). V was shortened by 7 bases and J by 5 bases, with 14 bases between the two germline ends. This CDR3 comprises 12 residues. From germline, CDR1 is SQVTM and CDR2 ANQGSEA. The CDR3 loop reads CSAGGDSYGYTF. CDR3 DNA: TGCAGCGCGGGGGGGGATTCTTATGGCTACACCTTC.

The V call is TRBV28, the J call TRBJ1-4, with D perhaps matching TRBD1 (5 bases). The CDR3 runs to 15 residues. The V end lost 1 base, the J end lost 6 bases, and 12 bases lay between the germline ends. From germline, CDR1 is MDHEN and CDR2 SYDVKM. CDR3 loop: CASSLSGGSYEKLFF. The CDR3 region has the DNA TGTGCCAGCAGTTTATCTGGGGGGTCCTATGAAAAACTGTTTTTT.

V gene TRBV19 combines with J gene TRBJ2-1; 7 bases agree with TRBD1. The CDR3 extends over 15 amino acids. Trimming cost V 5 bases and J 1 base; bases outside gene matches: 5. Germline CDR1 LNHDA, CDR2 SQIVND (reference sequence). The CDR3: CASSLGRGSYNEQFF. The CDR3 nucleotides are TGTGCCAGTAGTTTGGGCAGGGGGTCCTACAATGAGCAGTTCTTC.

The chain joins TRBV30 to TRBJ2-7, with TRBD2 matching over 11 bases. J gave up 4 bases and V 7 bases, and 6 bases lay outside the gene matches. The CDR3 is 13 amino acids. The germline V gene has CDR1 GTSNPN and CDR2 SVGIG (reference sequence). CDR3 sequence (DNA): TGTGCCTATCGACTAGCGGGGCTTTACGAGCAGTACTTC. This gives the protein CAYRLAGLYEQYF.

The chain recombines TRBV29-1 with TRBJ2-7, with D perhaps matching TRBD2 (6 bases). This CDR3 spans 13 amino acids. V shed 5 bases and J shed 2 bases, with 13 bases lying between them. Germline CDR1 and CDR2: SQVTM and ANQGSEA. The CDR3 here is CSVSRGGAYEQYF. The DNA of the CDR3 is TGCAGCGTTTCAAGAGGCGGGGCCTACGAGCAGTACTTC.

The V call is TRBV7-9, the J call TRBJ2-1; 7 bases match TRBD1. Germline CDR1 is SEHNR and CDR2 is FQNEAQ (reference sequence). Unmatched junction bases numbered 8, after V lost 7 bases and J lost 8 bases. The CDR3 has 13 residues. The CDR3: CASTTTGHYEQFF. CDR3 nucleotides: TGTGCCAGCACCACGACAGGGCATTATGAGCAGTTCTTC.

This clone was recorded once. The chain uses TRBV2 and TRBJ1-6; D is possibly TRBD1 (5 bases). Trimming removed 3 bases at V and 7 bases at J, with 10 bases between. Germline values: CDR1 SNHLY, CDR2 FYNNEI. CDR3 size: 14 residues. CDR3 bases: TGTGCCAGCAGTGAGGGTAGACAGAATTCACCCCTCCACTTT. It codes for CASSEGRQNSPLHF.

This chain links TRBV27 with TRBJ2-3; D not resolved. This CDR3 spans 16 amino acids. The ends were cut back, 5 bases at V and 2 bases at J, with 17 bases in the middle. In germline, CDR1 is MNHEY, CDR2 SMNVEV (reference sequence). The CDR3 DNA reads as TGTGCCAGCAGTCCTAGTTGGGTGGTACACACAGATACGCAGTATTTT. This gives the protein CASSPSWVVHTDTQYF.

This clone was seen a single time. DNA of the CDR3: TGTGCCAGCAGTTTATTCGGAGGCGGGACAGGTGGCACCTCTGGGGCCAACGTCCTGACTTTC. Its translation is CASSLFGGGTGGTSGANVLTF. The V and J genes are TRBV27 and TRBJ2-6, with TRBD1 identical over 8 bases. Trimming cost V 1 base and J 0 bases; bases outside gene matches: 14. The CDR3 consists of 21 residues. The germline V gene encodes CDR1 MNHEY and CDR2 SMNVEV (reference sequence).

This sequence joins TRBV4-2 and TRBJ1-3; no clear D. Germline-derived CDR1 and CDR2 are LGHNA and YNFKEQ. Trimming pared 3 bases from V and 3 bases from J, leaving 21 bases between. This CDR3 is 18 amino acids long. CDR3 sequence (DNA): TGTGCCAGCAGCCACTCAGAGATCCAGGCCGGGGTTGGAAACACCATATATTTT. Translated, it gives CASSHSEIQAGVGNTIYF.

The chain couples TRBV6-1 to TRBJ1-5, with D hard to call. Between the trimmed V and J ends, which lost 0 bases and 6 bases, there was a span of 12 bases. Germline V lookup: CDR1 MNHNS, CDR2 SASEGT. The CDR3 totals 15 residues. The chain's CDR3 is CASSEAAPRGQPQHF. CDR3 DNA: TGTGCCAGCAGTGAAGCGGCCCCACGGGGTCAGCCCCAGCATTTT.

The chain combines TRBV25-1 with TRBJ1-5, with D maybe TRBD1 (5 bases). The CDR3 spans 13 residues. CDR1 MGHDK and CDR2 SYGVNS come from the germline V gene. The germline V and J ends were trimmed by 4 bases and 4 bases, with 8 bases remaining between them. The CDR3 DNA follows: TGTGCCAGCAGTGCTTCAGGGAATCAGCCCCAGCATTTT. Translation gives CASSASGNQPQHF.

This chain connects TRBV5-1 to TRBJ2-3; D gene unclear. Trimming removed 0 bases at V and 2 bases at J, with 10 bases between. Germline CDR1 and CDR2: SGHRS and YFSETQ. The CDR3 extends over 15 amino acids. The CDR3 is CASSLARIDTDTQYF. CDR3 sequence (DNA): TGCGCCAGCAGCTTGGCACGGATCGACACAGATACGCAGTATTTT.